This TCR beta chain appears in the sequencing data of a study of shared clonotypes between healthy human individuals. Study-level points and caveats: In a few donors, around 4.5% of naive CD4 clonotypes appeared in common. It was only blood that was sampled, and tissue repertoires likely differ.

Trimming left V 0 bases short and J 0 bases short, with 10 bases between. Germline V gene data show CDR1 as SGDLS and CDR2 as YYNGEE. The CDR3 covers 16 residues. A remark on this clone: Antigen unknown.

Repertoires were generated with immunoSEQ multiplex PCR, while TCRdb's copy carries only in-frame clones and drops some. The data contain nearly 1,000,000 clones, 76% of them singletons. The sample taken for sequencing was memory CD4+ T cells sorted from blood. Documented subset: CD45RA-negative fraction. V is TRBV9 and J is TRBJ2-4; a weak D match, TRBD1 (5 bases). The sequence derives from a man in his late teens or twenties in good health. The CDR3 reads CASSVGQGIAKNIQYF. The CDR3 nucleotides read TGTGCCAGCAGCGTAGGCCAGGGAATAGCCAAAAACATTCAGTACTTC.